These T cell receptor beta chains were read from a single sample in a study of radiotherapy plus CTLA-4 blockade in lung cancer. Only in-frame clones appear in the TCRdb table, and some are missing; sequencing was by immunoSEQ multiplex PCR. The sample has tens of thousands of clones; more than 80% are singletons. Specimen: peripheral blood, collected from a patient treated with radiotherapy plus ipilimumab. These receptor sequences come from a human donor with non-small cell lung cancer who had stable disease on radiotherapy plus ipilimumab. Each CDR3 is given with its conserved first and last residue. The D gene is left open where the match is weak. Clone size is not always given. Where it is, it says once, few, many or a class for expanded clones.

>TRBV4-3|NA|TRBJ2-5|TRBD2
TGCGCCAGCAGCCCACTTCCTAGCGGCGAAGAGACCCAGTACTTC
CASSPLPSGEETQYF
>TRBV27|NA|TRBJ1-1|TRBD1
TGTGCCAGCAGAAGGACAGGGGGCGCGTACACTGAAGCTTTCTTT
CASRRTGGAYTEAFF
>TRBV10-3|NA|TRBJ2-7|TRBD2
TGTGCCATCAGTGAGTCAGGGACTAGCGGGAGATACGAGCAGTACTTC
CAISESGTSGRYEQYF
>TRBV28|few|TRBJ2-3|TRBD1
TGTGCCAGCAGTTCCTGGACAGGCCCAGATACGCAGTATTTT
CASSSWTGPDTQYF
>TRBV19|NA|TRBJ2-7|TRBD1
TGTGCCAGTAGTGACCCCGGACAGGGGTCCTACGAGCAGTACTTC
CASSDPGQGSYEQYF
>TRBV25-1|once|TRBJ2-1|TRBD2
TGTGCCAGCAGTCCGGCTAGCGGGACTTACAATGAGCAGTTCTTC
CASSPASGTYNEQFF
>TRBV4-2|NA|TRBJ2-3|TRBD2
TGTGCCAGCAGCCTTGAGCGGGAGGGGGATACGCAGTATTTT
CASSLEREGDTQYF
>TRBV10-3|NA|TRBJ2-7|TRBD2
TGTGCCACCGGGACTAGCGGGAACCTAAACGAGCAGTACTTC
CATGTSGNLNEQYF
>TRBV5-4|NA|TRBJ2-7|TRBD2
TGTGCCAGCAGACCGGGACTAGCGGGAGGGCAAACCTACGAGCAGTACTTC
CASRPGLAGGQTYEQYF
>TRBV2|NA|TRBJ2-1|TRBD2
TGTGCCAGCAGTAGGGGGACTAGCTCGGTGAATGAGCAGTTCTTC
CASSRGTSSVNEQFF
>TRBV5-4|once|TRBJ1-1|NA
TGTGCCAGCAGCTTCGGGAGGGACACTGAAGCTTTCTTT
CASSFGRDTEAFF
>TRBV28|NA|TRBJ2-5|TRBD2
TGTGCCAGCAGTTTGATCCCAACTAGCGGGATTGAGACCCAGTACTTC
CASSLIPTSGIETQYF
>TRBV5-8|NA|TRBJ2-3|NA
TGTGCCAGCGGCCGGGACTCCCTAAGCACAGATACGCAGTATTTT
CASGRDSLSTDTQYF
>TRBV11-2|NA|TRBJ2-1|TRBD2
TGTGCCAGCCACATGGGGGGGGTGCAAGCGTCCCTTTTCAATGAGCAGTTCTTC
CASHMGGVQASLFNEQFF
>TRBV5-4|NA|TRBJ1-1|TRBD1
TGTGCCAGCAGCCCTGCGGGTGGGACAGGAGGAGAAGCTTTCTTT
CASSPAGGTGGEAFF
>TRBV27|NA|TRBJ1-2|NA
TGTGCCAGCAGTAAAAGGTCCCCCGACTCCCGTTATGGCTACACCTTC
CASSKRSPDSRYGYTF
>TRBV28|NA|TRBJ1-2|NA
TGTGCCAGCAGTCCAGGGCCAAAGGAGGGCTATGGCTACACCTTC
CASSPGPKEGYGYTF
>TRBV7-9|NA|TRBJ2-7|NA
TGTGCCAGCAGCGGAGGGGTTACTACGCGATCCGAGCAGTACTTC
CASSGGVTTRSEQYF
>TRBV27|NA|TRBJ2-7|TRBD2
TGTGCCAGCAGTTTGGGGGGACTTGGAGCGGGAGGGCCTGGCGAGCAGTACTTC
CASSLGGLGAGGPGEQYF
>TRBV9|once|TRBJ1-1|TRBD1
TGTGCCAGCAGCGTAGCGGGACAGTTGATGAACACTGAAGCTTTCTTT
CASSVAGQLMNTEAFF
>TRBV7-2|NA|TRBJ1-1|NA
TGTGCCAGCAGCCTGGGGTTTAGGGGCACTGAAGCTTTCTTT
CASSLGFRGTEAFF
>TRBV18|NA|TRBJ2-1|TRBD2
TGTGCCAGCTCCGGTCAAGCGGGACTGAATGAGCAGTTCTTC
CASSGQAGLNEQFF
>TRBV19|NA|TRBJ2-5|TRBD2
TGTGCCAGTAGTAGTTTAGCGGGAAACCAAGAGACCCAGTACTTC
CASSSLAGNQETQYF
>TRBV2|NA|TRBJ2-5|NA
TGTGCCAGCAGGCCACAGGGGGGGAATGGAGAGACCCAGTACTTC
CASRPQGGNGETQYF
>TRBV5-1|NA|TRBJ1-1|TRBD1
TGCGCCAGCAGACCAGGGGGCGTTTTACGGGACACTGAAGCTTTCTTT
CASRPGGVLRDTEAFF
>TRBV27|NA|TRBJ2-1|TRBD2
TGTGCCAGCAGCACCGGGACTAGCGACAACAATGAGCAGTTCTTC
CASSTGTSDNNEQFF
>TRBV7-9|once|TRBJ1-3|NA
TGTGCCAGCAGCCAACAGAGCCCTGGAAACACCATATATTTT
CASSQQSPGNTIYF
>TRBV9|once|TRBJ2-1|NA
TGTGCCAGCAGCGTACGGGATTCCAATGAGCAGTTCTTC
CASSVRDSNEQFF
>TRBV28|NA|TRBJ2-7|TRBD2
TGTGCCAGCAGTCAAAGGACTAGCGGGAGGATCTACGAGCAGTACTTC
CASSQRTSGRIYEQYF
>TRBV9|NA|TRBJ2-3|NA
TGTGCCAGCAGCGTAGGACGCGGGTGGGCCCCGGATACGCAGTATTTT
CASSVGRGWAPDTQYF
>TRBV7-8|NA|TRBJ2-7|NA
TGCGCCAGCAGCTTAGAGGCTAGCTTGGCCGAGCAGTACTTC
CASSLEASLAEQYF
>TRBV7-8|NA|TRBJ1-1|NA
TGTGCCAGCAGCTTAGGGCCTACAGGGAACACTGAAGCTTTCTTT
CASSLGPTGNTEAFF
>TRBV11-3|NA|TRBJ2-3|NA
TGTGCCAGCAGCCCGGGACGACTAGAGCGGAGCACAGATACGCAGTATTTT
CASSPGRLERSTDTQYF
>TRBV25-1|NA|TRBJ1-4|TRBD1
TGTGCCAGCAGTGAAGATGGTCAGGGGGTGGAAAAACTGTTTTTT
CASSEDGQGVEKLFF
>TRBV7-8|NA|TRBJ2-5|NA
TGTGCCAGCAGCCTATACCGCCACCAAGAGACCCAGTACTTC
CASSLYRHQETQYF
>TRBV7-2|NA|TRBJ2-1|TRBD2
TGTGCCAGCAGCCCAAGCGCCAGACTAGCGGGAGCCACCTACAATGAGCAGTTCTTC
CASSPSARLAGATYNEQFF
>TRBV5-1|once|TRBJ2-3|TRBD1
TGCGCCAGCAGCCTCACAGGGGACCCAGATACGCAGTATTTT
CASSLTGDPDTQYF
>TRBV29-1|NA|TRBJ2-6|TRBD2
TGCAGCGTTTCCGGGAGGAATGGGGCCAACGTCCTGACTTTC
CSVSGRNGANVLTF
>TRBV5-6|NA|TRBJ2-5|NA
TGTGCCAGCAGCTTGGAAATCGGTTACCAAGAGACCCAGTACTTC
CASSLEIGYQETQYF
>TRBV11-2|NA|TRBJ2-6|NA
TGTGCCAGCAGCGTGAGAACCGGGACATCCGCCCCTGGGGCCAACGTCCTGACTTTC
CASSVRTGTSAPGANVLTF
>TRBV6-4|once|TRBJ2-1|NA
TGTGCCAGCGCGATAACCGGGGGATCCGAGGGCAATGAGCAGTTCTTC
CASAITGGSEGNEQFF
>TRBV27|NA|TRBJ1-1|NA
TGTGCCAGCAGTCCCTCAAGAGACACTGAAGCTTTCTTT
CASSPSRDTEAFF
>TRBV30|NA|TRBJ2-3|NA
TGTGCCTGCTCCCTATCGCGGGGTACGCAGTATTTT
CACSLSRGTQYF
>TRBV4-2|NA|TRBJ2-2|TRBD2
TGTGCCAGCAGCCAAGAAAAAGCGGGAGGGACCGGGGAGCTGTTTTTT
CASSQEKAGGTGELFF